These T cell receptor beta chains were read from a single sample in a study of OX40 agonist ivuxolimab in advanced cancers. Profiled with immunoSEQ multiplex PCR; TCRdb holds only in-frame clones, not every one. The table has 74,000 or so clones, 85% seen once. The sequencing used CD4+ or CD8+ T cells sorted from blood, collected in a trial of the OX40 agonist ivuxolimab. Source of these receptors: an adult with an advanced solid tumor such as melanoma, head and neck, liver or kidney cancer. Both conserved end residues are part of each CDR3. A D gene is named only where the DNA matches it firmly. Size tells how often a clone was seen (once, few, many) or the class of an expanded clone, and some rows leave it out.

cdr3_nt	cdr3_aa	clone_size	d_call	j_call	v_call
TGTGCCAGCAGTTTTCAGAGGCCTAATTCACCCCTCCACTTT	CASSFQRPNSPLHF	few	NA	TRBJ1-6	TRBV27
TGCAGCGCTGGGACAGGGATATACGAGCAGTACTTC	CSAGTGIYEQYF	few	TRBD1	TRBJ2-7	TRBV29-1
TGTGCCAGCAGCGTAGAGGCTAGCGGGAGAACAGATACGCAGTATTTT	CASSVEASGRTDTQYF	NA	TRBD2	TRBJ2-3	TRBV9
TGTGCCACCAGCAGATCTACGTGGGTGGCCAATGAAAAACTGTTTTTT	CATSRSTWVANEKLFF	NA	NA	TRBJ1-4	TRBV15
TGTGCCAGCAGCGGAGGGCGGGTTGACAATGAGCAGTTCTTC	CASSGGRVDNEQFF	NA	NA	TRBJ2-1	TRBV21-1
TGTGCCAGCAGCTTAAGGGGCCCGAGCACAGATACGCAGTATTTT	CASSLRGPSTDTQYF	NA	NA	TRBJ2-3	TRBV7-8
TGCAGCGTTGGACTAGTCGACGAGACCCAGTACTTC	CSVGLVDETQYF	NA	NA	TRBJ2-5	TRBV29-1
TGTGCCAGCAGCTTAAACGGGAATGAGCAGTTCTTC	CASSLNGNEQFF	NA	NA	TRBJ2-1	TRBV7-3
TGCGCCAGCAGCGGCGCGGGAGGGTTCACTGAAGCTTTCTTT	CASSGAGGFTEAFF	NA	NA	TRBJ1-1	TRBV5-1
TGTGCCAGCAGCCCCCTCGGTGGGGGGAACACCGGGGAGCTGTTTTTT	CASSPLGGGNTGELFF	NA	NA	TRBJ2-2	TRBV7-3